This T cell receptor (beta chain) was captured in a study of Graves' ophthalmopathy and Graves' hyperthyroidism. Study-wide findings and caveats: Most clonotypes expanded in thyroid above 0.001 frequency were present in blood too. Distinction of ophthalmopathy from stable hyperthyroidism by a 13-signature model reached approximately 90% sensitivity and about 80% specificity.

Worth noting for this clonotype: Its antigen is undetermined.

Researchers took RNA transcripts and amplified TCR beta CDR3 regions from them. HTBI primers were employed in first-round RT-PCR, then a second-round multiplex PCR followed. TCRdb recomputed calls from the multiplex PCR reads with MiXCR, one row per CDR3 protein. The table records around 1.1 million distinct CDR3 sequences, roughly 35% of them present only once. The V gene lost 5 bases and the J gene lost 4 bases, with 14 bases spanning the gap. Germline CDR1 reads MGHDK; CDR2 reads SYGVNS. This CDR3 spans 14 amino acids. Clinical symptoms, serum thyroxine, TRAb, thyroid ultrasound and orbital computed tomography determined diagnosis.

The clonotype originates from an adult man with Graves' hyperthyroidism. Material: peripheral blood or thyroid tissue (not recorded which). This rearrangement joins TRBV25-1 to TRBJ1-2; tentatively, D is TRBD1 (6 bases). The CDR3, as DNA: TGTGCCAGCAGTACACAGGGTGGCCCCTATGGCTACACCTTC. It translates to CASSTQGGPYGYTF.